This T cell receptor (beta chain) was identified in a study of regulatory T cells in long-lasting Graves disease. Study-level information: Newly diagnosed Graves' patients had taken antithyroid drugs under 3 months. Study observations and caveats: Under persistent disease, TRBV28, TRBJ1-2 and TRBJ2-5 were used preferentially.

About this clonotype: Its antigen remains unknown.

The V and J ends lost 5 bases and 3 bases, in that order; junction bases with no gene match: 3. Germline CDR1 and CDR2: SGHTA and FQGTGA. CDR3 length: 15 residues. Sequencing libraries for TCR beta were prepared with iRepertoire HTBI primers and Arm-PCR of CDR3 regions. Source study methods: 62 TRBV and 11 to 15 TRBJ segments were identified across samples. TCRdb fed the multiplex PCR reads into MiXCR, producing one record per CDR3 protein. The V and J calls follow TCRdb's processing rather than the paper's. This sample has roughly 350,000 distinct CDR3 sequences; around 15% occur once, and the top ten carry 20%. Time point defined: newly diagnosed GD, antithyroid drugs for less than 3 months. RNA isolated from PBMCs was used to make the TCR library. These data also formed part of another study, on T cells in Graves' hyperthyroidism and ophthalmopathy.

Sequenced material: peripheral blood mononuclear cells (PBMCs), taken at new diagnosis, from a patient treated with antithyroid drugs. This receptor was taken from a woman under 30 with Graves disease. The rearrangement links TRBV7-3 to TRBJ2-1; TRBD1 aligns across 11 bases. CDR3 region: CASSRTGGGYNEQFF. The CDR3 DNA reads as TGTGCCAGCAGCCGGACAGGGGGCGGCTACAATGAGCAGTTCTTC.